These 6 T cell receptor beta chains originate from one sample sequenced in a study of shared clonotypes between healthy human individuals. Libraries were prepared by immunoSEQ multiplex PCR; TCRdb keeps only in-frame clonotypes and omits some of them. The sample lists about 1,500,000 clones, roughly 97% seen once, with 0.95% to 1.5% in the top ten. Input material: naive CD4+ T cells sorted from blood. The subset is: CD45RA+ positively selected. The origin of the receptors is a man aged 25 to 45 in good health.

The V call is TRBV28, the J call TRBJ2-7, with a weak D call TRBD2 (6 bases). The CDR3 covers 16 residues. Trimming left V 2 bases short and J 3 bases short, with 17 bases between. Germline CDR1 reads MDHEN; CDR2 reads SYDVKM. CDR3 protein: CASSLIGGRGGYEQYF. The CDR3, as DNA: TGTGCCAGCAGTTTAATCGGGGGACGGGGTGGCTACGAGCAGTACTTC.

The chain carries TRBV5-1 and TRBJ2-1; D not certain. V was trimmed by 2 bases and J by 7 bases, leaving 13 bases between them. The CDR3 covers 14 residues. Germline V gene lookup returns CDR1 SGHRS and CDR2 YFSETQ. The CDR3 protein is CASSFVQVGNEQFF. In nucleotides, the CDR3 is TGCGCCAGCAGCTTTGTTCAGGTTGGGAATGAGCAGTTCTTC.

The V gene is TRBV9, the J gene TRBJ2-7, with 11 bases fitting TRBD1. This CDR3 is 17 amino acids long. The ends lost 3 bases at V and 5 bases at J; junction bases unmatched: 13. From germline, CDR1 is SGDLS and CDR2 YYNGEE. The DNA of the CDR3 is TGTGCCAGCAGCGCGACACATAGGGACAGGGGGTTCGACGAGCAGTACTTC. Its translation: CASSATHRDRGFDEQYF. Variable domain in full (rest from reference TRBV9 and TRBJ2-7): DSGVTQTPKHLITATGQRVTLRCSPRSGDLSVYWYQQSLDQGLQFLIQYYNGEERAKGNILERFSAQQFPDLHSELNLSSLELGDSALYFCASSATHRDRGFDEQYFGPGTRLTVT.

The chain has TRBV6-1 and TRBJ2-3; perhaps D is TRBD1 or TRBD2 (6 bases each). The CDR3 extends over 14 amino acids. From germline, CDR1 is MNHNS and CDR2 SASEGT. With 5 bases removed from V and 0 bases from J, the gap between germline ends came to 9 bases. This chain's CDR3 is CASSPGGSTDTQYF. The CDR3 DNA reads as TGTGCCAGCAGTCCCGGGGGCAGCACAGATACGCAGTATTTT.

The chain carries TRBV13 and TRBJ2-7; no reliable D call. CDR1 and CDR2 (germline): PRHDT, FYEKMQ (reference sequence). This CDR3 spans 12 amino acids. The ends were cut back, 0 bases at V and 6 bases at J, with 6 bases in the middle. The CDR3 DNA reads TGTGCCAGCAGCTTAGGCAAGGGCGAGCAGTACTTC. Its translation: CASSLGKGEQYF.

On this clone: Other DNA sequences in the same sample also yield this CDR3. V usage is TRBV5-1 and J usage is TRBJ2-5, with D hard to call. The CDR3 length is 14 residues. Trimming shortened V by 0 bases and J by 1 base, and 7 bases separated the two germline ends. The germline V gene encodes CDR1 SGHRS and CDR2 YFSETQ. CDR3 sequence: CASSLVPGQETQYF. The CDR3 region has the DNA TGCGCCAGCAGCTTGGTGCCAGGCCAAGAGACCCAGTACTTC.